Described below is a single TCR beta chain sequence and its context. The germline V and J ends were trimmed by 0 bases and 0 bases, with 6 bases remaining between them. CDR3 length: 14 residues. The germline CDR1 and CDR2 sequences are SGHRS and YFSETQ. Using its own MiXCR run on the reads, TCRdb lists one record per CDR3 protein. The sample carries some 400,000 distinct CDR3 sequences, around 32% recorded once. The sample belongs to a study of T cell repertoires in cytomegalovirus infection. The sample was PBMCs. The J gene is TRBJ1-1, the V gene TRBV5-1; the D gene is possibly TRBD1 (6 bases). The receptor was isolated from a human donor in good health (CMV status not recorded). Some clones in this sample may be carry-over from other donors' samples. The CDR3 DNA reads as TGCGCCAGCAGCTTGGACAGGGTGAACACTGAAGCTTTCTTT. Amino acid sequence: CASSLDRVNTEAFF. The whole variable domain, remainder taken from reference TRBV5-1 and TRBJ1-1, is KAGVTQTPRYLIKTRGQQVTLSCSPISGHRSVSWYQQTPGQGLQFLFEYFSETQRNKGNFPGRFSGRQFSNSRSEMNVSTLELGDSALYLCASSLDRVNTEAFFGQGTRLTVV.